This is a list of T cell receptor beta chains from one sample in a study of T cells expressing NK-cell markers. Reprocessing the 5' RACE reads, TCRdb reports a single entry for every CDR3 protein and omits DNA. The table gives roughly 5,000 distinct CDR3 sequences; the top ten clones make up around 60% of it. Sequenced sample: blood T cells: a sorted CD56 or NKG2C T cell subset, CD4+ or CD8+ T cells, or bulk PBMC T cells (not recorded which). The receptors come from a man between 18 and 35 years old in good health. Both conserved end residues are part of each CDR3. Clone sizes are given selectively: once, few, many, or a class where the clone is expanded.

>TRBJ2-2|TRBV20-1|.
CSALRDSNTGELFF
>TRBJ2-3|TRBV12-3/TRBV12-4|.
CASSFQSQGTDTQYF
>TRBJ2-3|TRBV21-1|.
CASSKFRGGADTQYF
>TRBJ1-1|TRBV7-9|.
CASSLAPWGTEAFF
>TRBJ2-3|TRBV2|.
CASSEDDTQYF
>TRBJ2-2|TRBV25-1|.
CASSGGDRDTGELFF
>TRBJ2-5|TRBV7-8|.
CASQGTDQETQYF
>TRBJ2-6|TRBV6-1|.
CASSRRGSGANVLTF
>TRBJ2-3|TRBV12-3/TRBV12-4|.
CASRTSGSTDTQYF
>TRBJ2-1|TRBV4-3|.
CASSQDFLENEQFF
>TRBJ2-3|TRBV12-3/TRBV12-4|.
CASSFSGTDTQYF
>TRBJ1-4|TRBV20-1|.
CSAVGVSHEKLFFF
>TRBJ1-2|TRBV4-1|.
CASSPRETNYGYTF
>TRBJ1-2|TRBV29-1|.
CSVGRAGGGYGYTF
>TRBJ2-3|TRBV3-1|.
CASSQQLRADTDTQYF
>TRBJ1-1|TRBV7-9|.
CASSLRTGTTEAFF
>TRBJ2-1|TRBV6-4|.
CASSTSGTSSHEQFF
>TRBJ1-4|TRBV4-2|.
CASSQDKGAAEKLFF
>TRBJ2-2|TRBV7-8|.
CASRPGGSAGELFF
>TRBJ2-1|TRBV4-3|.
CASSQVPGLAGGRNEQFF
>TRBJ2-7|TRBV7-2|medium-sized
CASSWGGYEQYF
>TRBJ2-7|TRBV6-2/TRBV6-3|.
CASTRIWDRGIYEQYF
>TRBJ2-2|TRBV3-1|.
CASSHLLAGNANTGELFF
>TRBJ2-3|TRBV7-6|medium-sized
CASSLGGGVSDTQYF
>TRBJ2-1|TRBV15|.
CATSSWTSGSYNEQFF
>TRBJ2-2|TRBV6-1|.
CASTGGPNGVGELFF
>TRBJ2-1|TRBV7-2|.
CASSFGLEQFF
>TRBJ2-3|TRBV6-1|.
CASGRDYLTDTQYF
>TRBJ2-1|TRBV20-1|medium-sized
CSAESGLAPNEQFF
>TRBJ2-7|TRBV28|.
CASVRTDSYEQYF
>TRBJ2-3|TRBV20-1|.
CSARGGRGADTQYF
>TRBJ2-3|TRBV6-4|.
CASSDRPSGVTDTQYF
>TRBJ2-3|TRBV5-1|.
CASSFMGGRSSTDTQYF
>TRBJ2-7|TRBV3-1|.
CASSSWTGDEQYF
>TRBJ2-6|TRBV11-1|.
CASTPGGENSGANVLTF
>TRBJ2-5|TRBV12-3/TRBV12-4|.
CASNLGEETQYF
>TRBJ2-3|TRBV7-2|.
CASSPRQGGSTDTQYF
>TRBJ1-1|TRBV4-2|.
CASSPPYLNTEAFF
>TRBJ1-6|TRBV7-2|.
CASSLYGTANSPLHF
>TRBJ2-2|TRBV6-4|.
CASSGTGTGELFF
>TRBJ1-1|TRBV19|.
CASSNIPNTEAFF
>TRBJ1-6|TRBV25-1|.
CASRGQGNNSPLHF
>TRBJ1-1|TRBV15|.
CATSTGLNTEAFF
>TRBJ2-5|TRBV29-1|medium-sized
CSVEVVASRETQYF
>TRBJ2-1|TRBV6-1|.
CASSESAGGRNEQFF
>TRBJ1-1|TRBV28|.
CASSPEEGRNTEAFF
>TRBJ2-1|TRBV6-2/TRBV6-3|.
CASNLADSYNEQFF
>TRBJ2-1|TRBV2|.
CASTTGGGNEQFF